The 23 T cell receptor beta chains presented below share a single source sample, sequenced in a study of blood T cell repertoires in COVID-19. The table came from immunoSEQ multiplex PCR; TCRdb's copy has only in-frame clones and leaves some out. The table has about 180,000 clones, 60% to 80% seen once. The specimen was PBMCs or T cells enriched from blood (not recorded which). The receptors derive from a man aged 60-69 years who had been exposed to COVID-19.

The chain combines TRBV7-2 with TRBJ2-3, with D perhaps TRBD2 (5 bases). Trimming left V 5 bases short and J 0 bases short, with 15 bases between. The CDR3 totals 16 residues. Germline lookup yields CDR1 SGHTA and CDR2 FQGNSA. The CDR3 DNA follows: TGTGCCAGCAGCAAGACACGGGGAACTAGCACAGATACGCAGTATTTT. It translates to CASSKTRGTSTDTQYF.

This chain connects TRBV7-9 to TRBJ2-7; 7 nucleotides align to TRBD2. CDR1 SEHNR and CDR2 FQNEAQ come from the germline V gene (reference sequence). The J segment lost 6 bases and the V segment lost 5 bases, leaving 7 bases of the junction unmatched. The CDR3 extends over 13 amino acids. The CDR3, as DNA: TGTGCCAGCAGCCCTAGCGGCCCTCTCGAGCAGTACTTC. This codes for CASSPSGPLEQYF.

The DNA for the CDR3 is TGTGCCAGCAGTTCCGGACTAGCGGGAGAAGAGACCCAGTACTTC. This encodes CASSSGLAGEETQYF. The V gene is TRBV5-6, the J gene TRBJ2-5, with TRBD2 matching 13 bases. The CDR3 runs to 15 residues. V gave up 5 bases and J gave up 3 bases; unmatched junction bases: 4. Per germline, CDR1 SGHDT and CDR2 YYEEEE.

This clone has only a few counts. The chain couples TRBV10-3 to TRBJ2-2, with 10 bases lining up with TRBD1. The CDR3 is 17 amino acids. Looked up from germline, CDR1 is ENHRY and CDR2 is SYGVKD. V lost 0 bases, J lost 6 bases, and 7 bases stayed unmatched. CDR3 in amino acids: CAISESRTGGFAGELFF. The CDR3 DNA follows: TGTGCCATCAGTGAGTCTAGGACAGGGGGTTTCGCCGGGGAGCTGTTTTTT.

The chain joins TRBV24-1 to TRBJ1-2; the D gene is possibly TRBD1 (5 bases). Per the germline V gene, CDR1 is KGHDR and CDR2 is SFDVKD. The CDR3 is 14 residues long. V was shortened by 1 base and J by 8 bases, with 13 bases between the two germline ends. CDR3 protein: CATSDFRGDAGYTF. The CDR3 region has the DNA TGTGCCACCAGTGATTTTCGGGGGGATGCGGGCTACACCTTC.

J is TRBJ2-5 and V is TRBV19, with a weak D call TRBD2 (5 bases). CDR1 is LNHDA and CDR2 is SQIVND in the germline V gene (reference sequence). CDR3 length equals 17 residues. Trimming cost V 5 bases and J 3 bases, with 22 bases left between them. CDR3 sequence reads: CASSPSLRATEKETQYF. CDR3 DNA sequence: TGTGCCAGTAGTCCGTCTCTGCGGGCGACCGAGAAAGAGACCCAGTACTTC.

The chain recombines TRBV29-1 with TRBJ2-3; 7 bases agree with TRBD2. Looked up from germline, CDR1 is SQVTM and CDR2 is ANQGSEA. Germline trimming cut 8 bases from V and 2 bases from J; bases unmatched to any gene: 16. This CDR3 contains 16 residues. CDR3 loop: CSYAGWRGTPTDTQYF. The CDR3 bases are TGCAGCTACGCGGGTTGGCGGGGGACCCCCACAGATACGCAGTATTTT.

The table lists this clone with a few counts. The chain employs TRBV21-1 and TRBJ2-7; the table's D call of TRBD2 was not tested on the DNA. TRBV21-1 is recorded as a pseudogene. The CDR3 loop spans 14 amino acids. CDR3 bases: TGTGCCAGCAGCACCCAGTTGGAGGGCGACGAGCAGTACTTC. It translates to CASSTQLEGDEQYF.

This chain connects TRBV24-1 to TRBJ2-3; D is possibly TRBD1 (6 bases). This CDR3 is built from 16 residues. CDR1 and CDR2 (germline): KGHDR, SFDVKD. Trimming removed 3 bases from V and 1 base from J, with 13 bases in between. The DNA of the CDR3 is TGTGCCACCAGTGATCGCCGGGACATTCGCACAGATACGCAGTATTTT. Encoded protein: CATSDRRDIRTDTQYF.

V is TRBV5-1 and J is TRBJ2-1, with a weak D call TRBD2 (5 bases). Trimming pared 0 bases from V and 3 bases from J, leaving 10 bases between. The CDR3 contains 15 residues. Germline CDR1 and CDR2: SGHRS and YFSETQ. CDR3 loop: CASSLEPGYYNEQFF. CDR3 nucleotides: TGCGCCAGCAGCTTGGAACCGGGATACTACAATGAGCAGTTCTTC.

The V gene is TRBV2, the J gene TRBJ2-5; 7 nucleotides line up with TRBD2. From germline, CDR1 is SNHLY and CDR2 FYNNEI. The junction had 13 bases not matched to a gene; V was cut back by 6 bases and J by 9 bases. This CDR3 is built from 14 residues. The CDR3 DNA reads as TGTGCCAGCAGGGCCCCTGTCGACCGGGGGGCCCAGTACTTC. Its protein is CASRAPVDRGAQYF. The variable domain in full, completed from reference TRBV2 and TRBJ2-5, reads EPEVTQTPSHQVTQMGQEVILRCVPISNHLYFYWYRQILGQKVEFLVSFYNNEISEKSEIFDDQFSVERPDGSNFTLKIRSTKLEDSAMYFCASRAPVDRGAQYFGPGTRLLVL.

V and J are TRBV11-3 and TRBJ2-7, with 13 bases matching TRBD2. There are 18 residues in the CDR3. From germline, CDR1 is SGHNT and CDR2 YENEEA. J gave up 0 bases and V 2 bases, and 7 bases lay outside the gene matches. CDR3 coding DNA: TGTGCCAGCAGCTTACGCCAGCGGACTAGCGGGGGCTCCTACGAGCAGTACTTC. This gives the protein CASSLRQRTSGGSYEQYF.

CDR3: CASSQDAGRNEKLFF. Here the CDR3 DNA reads TGCGCCAGCAGCCAAGATGCAGGCCGTAATGAAAAACTGTTTTTT. This chain connects TRBV4-1 to TRBJ1-4; D uncertain. Germline CDR1 reads MGHRA; CDR2 reads YSYEKL. Trimming left V 0 bases short and J 4 bases short, with 9 bases between. This CDR3 is 15 amino acids long.

The V gene is TRBV7-9, the J gene TRBJ1-5, with a weak D call TRBD1 (5 bases). Trimming removed 0 bases from V and 6 bases from J, with 9 bases in between. Germline-derived CDR1 and CDR2 are SEHNR and FQNEAQ (reference sequence). The CDR3 contains 14 residues. This chain's CDR3 is CASSLAQGGQPQHF. The CDR3 region has the DNA TGTGCCAGCAGCTTAGCCCAGGGCGGTCAGCCCCAGCATTTT.

The chain is built from TRBV6-5 and TRBJ1-1; unclear D gene. V was trimmed by 6 bases and J by 0 bases, leaving 14 bases between them. The CDR3 extends over 15 amino acids. In germline, CDR1 is MNHEY, CDR2 SVGAGI. The CDR3 DNA reads as TGTGCCAGCAGCCCGGTCTGGAGAATGAACACTGAAGCTTTCTTT. Its translation is CASSPVWRMNTEAFF.

The chain carries TRBV5-1 and TRBJ2-3, with TRBD2 matching over 9 bases. Trimming at V came to 4 bases and at J to 0 bases, leaving 6 bases not matched to a gene. Per the germline V gene, CDR1 is SGHRS and CDR2 is YFSETQ. The CDR3 has 16 residues. As DNA, the CDR3 is TGCGCCAGCAGCCCCACTAGCGGGTATAGCACAGATACGCAGTATTTT. Translation gives CASSPTSGYSTDTQYF. Drawing the rest from reference TRBV5-1 and TRBJ2-3, the complete variable domain is KAGVTQTPRYLIKTRGQQVTLSCSPISGHRSVSWYQQTPGQGLQFLFEYFSETQRNKGNFPGRFSGRQFSNSRSEMNVSTLELGDSALYLCASSPTSGYSTDTQYFGPGTRLTVL.

V gene TRBV4-1 combines with J gene TRBJ2-3; 13 nucleotides align to TRBD2. The CDR3 sequence is 17 residues long. The junction had 6 bases not matched to a gene; V was cut back by 3 bases and J by 3 bases. The germline V gene has CDR1 MGHRA and CDR2 YSYEKL. The CDR3 loop reads CASSQALGLAGTDTQYF. The CDR3 nucleotides read TGCGCCAGCAGCCAGGCATTGGGACTAGCGGGAACAGATACGCAGTATTTT.

CDR3 sequence: CASTKGVGLGVPDTIYF. The CDR3 nucleotides read TGTGCCAGTACCAAGGGGGTAGGGTTGGGAGTTCCGGACACCATATATTTT. The rearrangement joins TRBV19 to TRBJ1-3; perhaps TRBD1 as D (6 bases). The germline V gene has CDR1 LNHDA and CDR2 SQIVND (reference sequence). The CDR3 loop spans 17 amino acids. Trimming cost V 7 bases and J 8 bases, with 27 bases left between them.

In its sample, this clone was seen once. V usage is TRBV5-4 and J usage is TRBJ2-7, with 12 nucleotides matching TRBD2. From germline, CDR1 is SGHNT and CDR2 YYREEE (reference sequence). CDR3 length: 14 amino acids. J lost 3 bases, V lost 5 bases, and 3 bases had no gene match. CDR3 in DNA: TGTGCCAGCAGTCCGGGACTAGCGGGCTACGAGCAGTACTTC. It codes for CASSPGLAGYEQYF.

The rearrangement links TRBV19 to TRBJ2-7, with 7 bases identical to TRBD1. Germline V lookup: CDR1 LNHDA, CDR2 SQIVND (reference sequence). V dropped 5 bases and J dropped 3; count of bases not matched to a gene: 7. The CDR3 is 14 amino acids. The CDR3 loop is CASSPVSGGYEQYF. CDR3 sequence (DNA): TGTGCCAGTAGTCCGGTATCAGGGGGCTACGAGCAGTACTTC.

The chain employs TRBV19 and TRBJ2-7; D is possibly TRBD1 (7 bases). The CDR3 runs to 14 residues. Deletions cut 1 base from V and 2 bases from J, with 9 bases between. CDR1 LNHDA and CDR2 SQIVND come from the germline V gene (reference sequence). The CDR3 is CASSIARGAYEQYF. For the CDR3, the DNA is TGTGCCAGTAGTATAGCCAGGGGGGCCTACGAGCAGTACTTC.

CDR3 in DNA: TGTGCCAGCACCCGGGGAGGGAGCACAGATACGCAGTATTTT. Protein: CASTRGGSTDTQYF. The V and J genes are TRBV9 and TRBJ2-3, with 7 bases identical to TRBD2. CDR1 is SGDLS and CDR2 is YYNGEE in the germline V gene. Trimming took 6 bases from V and 0 from J; bases not matched to a gene: 4. The CDR3 spans 14 residues.

This rearrangement joins TRBV10-3 to TRBJ1-2, with D possibly being TRBD1 (5 bases). CDR1 ENHRY and CDR2 SYGVKD come from the germline V gene. V was shortened by 7 bases and J by 2 bases, with 8 bases between the two germline ends. The CDR3 is 12 amino acids. The CDR3, as DNA: TGTGCCATCACTCCAGGGAACTATGGCTACACCTTC. It yields the protein CAITPGNYGYTF.